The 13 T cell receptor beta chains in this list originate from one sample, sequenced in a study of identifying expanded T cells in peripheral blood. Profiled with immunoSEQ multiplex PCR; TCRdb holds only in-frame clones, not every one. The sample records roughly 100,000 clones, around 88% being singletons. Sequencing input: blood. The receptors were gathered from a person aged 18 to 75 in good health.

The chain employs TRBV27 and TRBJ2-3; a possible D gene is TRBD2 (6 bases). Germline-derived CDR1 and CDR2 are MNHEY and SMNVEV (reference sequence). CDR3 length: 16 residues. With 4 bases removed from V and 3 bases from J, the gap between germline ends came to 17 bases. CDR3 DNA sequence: TGTGCCAGCAGTTCCCCGACTAGGCGAAGGACAGATACGCAGTATTTT. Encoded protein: CASSSPTRRRTDTQYF.

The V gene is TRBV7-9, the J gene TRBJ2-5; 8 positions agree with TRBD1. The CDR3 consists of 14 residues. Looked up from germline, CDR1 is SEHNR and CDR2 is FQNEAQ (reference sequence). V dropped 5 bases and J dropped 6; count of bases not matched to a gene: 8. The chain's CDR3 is CASSPSDRVKTQYF. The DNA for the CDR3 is TGTGCCAGCAGCCCCTCGGACAGGGTGAAGACCCAGTACTTC.

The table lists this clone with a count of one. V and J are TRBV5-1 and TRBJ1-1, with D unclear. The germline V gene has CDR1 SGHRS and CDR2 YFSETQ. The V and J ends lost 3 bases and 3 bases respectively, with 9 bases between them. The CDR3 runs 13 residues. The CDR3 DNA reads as TGCGCCAGCAGCTCACGATTTGACACTGAAGCTTTCTTT. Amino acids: CASSSRFDTEAFF.

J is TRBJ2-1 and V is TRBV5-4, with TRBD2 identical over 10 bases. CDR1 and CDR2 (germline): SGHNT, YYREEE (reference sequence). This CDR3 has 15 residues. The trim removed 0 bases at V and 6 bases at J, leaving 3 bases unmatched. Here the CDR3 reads CASSLVAGGPNEQFF. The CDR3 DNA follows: TGTGCCAGCAGCTTGGTAGCGGGGGGCCCCAATGAGCAGTTCTTC.

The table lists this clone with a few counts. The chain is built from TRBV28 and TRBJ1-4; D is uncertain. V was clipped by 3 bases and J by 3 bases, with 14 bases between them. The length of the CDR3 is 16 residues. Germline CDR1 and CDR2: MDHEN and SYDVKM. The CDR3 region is CASSFSELRANEKLFF. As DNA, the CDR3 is TGTGCCAGCAGTTTTTCTGAACTCCGGGCTAATGAAAAACTGTTTTTT.

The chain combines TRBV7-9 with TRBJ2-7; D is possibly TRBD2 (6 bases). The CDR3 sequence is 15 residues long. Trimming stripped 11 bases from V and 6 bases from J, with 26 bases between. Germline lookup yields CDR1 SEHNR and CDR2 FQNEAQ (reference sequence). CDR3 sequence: CAGGSLAGRSGEQYF. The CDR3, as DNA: TGTGCCGGGGGGTCGTTAGCCGGCCGATCGGGCGAGCAGTACTTC.

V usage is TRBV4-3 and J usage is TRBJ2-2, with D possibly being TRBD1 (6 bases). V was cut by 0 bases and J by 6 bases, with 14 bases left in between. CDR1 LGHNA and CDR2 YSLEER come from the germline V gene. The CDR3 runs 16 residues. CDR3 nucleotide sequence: TGCGCCAGCAGCCAAGATAGTTTAGGGGGAGCCGGGGAGCTGTTTTTT. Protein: CASSQDSLGGAGELFF.

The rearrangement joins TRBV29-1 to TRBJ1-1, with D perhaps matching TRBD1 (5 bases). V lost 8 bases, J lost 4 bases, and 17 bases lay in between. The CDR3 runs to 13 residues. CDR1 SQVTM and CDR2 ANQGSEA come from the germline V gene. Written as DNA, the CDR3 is TGCAGCCTCCGCGCCAATGGGGCCACTGAAGCTTTCTTT. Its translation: CSLRANGATEAFF.

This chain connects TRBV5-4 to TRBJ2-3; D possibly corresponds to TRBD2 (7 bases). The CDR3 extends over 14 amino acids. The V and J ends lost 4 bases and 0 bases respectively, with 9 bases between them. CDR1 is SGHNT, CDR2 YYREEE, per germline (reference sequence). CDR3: CASSRGASTDTQYF. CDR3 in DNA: TGTGCCAGCAGCCGGGGGGCGAGCACAGATACGCAGTATTTT.

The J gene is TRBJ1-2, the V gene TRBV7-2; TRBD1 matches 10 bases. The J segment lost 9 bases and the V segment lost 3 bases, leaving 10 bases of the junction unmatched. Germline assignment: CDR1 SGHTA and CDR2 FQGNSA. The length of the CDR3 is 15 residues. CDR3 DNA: TGTGCCAGCAGCTTCCAGGCGGGGACAGGGGAGAGCTACACCTTC. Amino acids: CASSFQAGTGESYTF. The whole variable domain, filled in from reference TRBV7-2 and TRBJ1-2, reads GAGVSQSPSNKVTEKGKDVELRCDPISGHTALYWYRQSLGQGLEFLIYFQGNSAPDKSGLPSDRFSAERTGGSVSTLTIQRTQQEDSAVYLCASSFQAGTGESYTFGSGTRLTVV.

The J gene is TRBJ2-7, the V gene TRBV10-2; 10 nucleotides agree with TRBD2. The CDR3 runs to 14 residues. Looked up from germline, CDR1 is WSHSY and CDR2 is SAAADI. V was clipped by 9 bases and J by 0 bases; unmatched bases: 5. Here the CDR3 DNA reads TGCGCCAGTGAATTAGCGGGGGGCTCCTACGAGCAGTACTTC. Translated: CASELAGGSYEQYF.

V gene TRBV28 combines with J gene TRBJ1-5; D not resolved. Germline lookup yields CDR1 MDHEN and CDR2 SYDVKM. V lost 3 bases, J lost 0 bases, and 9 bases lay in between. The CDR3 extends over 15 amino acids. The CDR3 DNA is TGTGCCAGCAGTTTTGGGCAGGCTAGCAATCAGCCCCAGCATTTT. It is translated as CASSFGQASNQPQHF. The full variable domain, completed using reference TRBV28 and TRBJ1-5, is DVKVTQSSRYLVKRTGEKVFLECVQDMDHENMFWYRQDPGLGLRLIYFSYDVKMKEKGDIPEGYSVSREKKERFSLILESASTNQTSMYLCASSFGQASNQPQHFGDGTRLSIL.

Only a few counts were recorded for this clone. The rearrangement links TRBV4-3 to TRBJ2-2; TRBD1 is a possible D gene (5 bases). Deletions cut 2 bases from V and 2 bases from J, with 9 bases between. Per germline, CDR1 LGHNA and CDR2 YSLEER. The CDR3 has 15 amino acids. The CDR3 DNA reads TGCGCCAGCAGCCAACAGACAGCCAACACCGGGGAGCTGTTTTTT. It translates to CASSQQTANTGELFF.